Detailed here is one T cell receptor (beta chain). This sample was taken from a study of T cells in Graves' hyperthyroidism and ophthalmopathy. Study information: At initial diagnosis, before any treatment had begun, peripheral blood was obtained.

From RNA transcripts, TCR beta CDR3 regions were amplified. First-round RT-PCR with HTBI primers amplified the TCR CDR3 region. Each CDR3 protein is one row after TCRdb ran MiXCR on the multiplex PCR reads. Of 600,000 or so distinct CDR3 sequences in the sample, about 14% were seen once. CDR3 length equals 18 residues. Trimming at V came to 4 bases and at J to 5 bases, leaving 18 bases not matched to a gene. Germline CDR1 reads SGHDN; CDR2 reads FVKESK. Source material: blood. The sequence was collected from a woman between 50 and 59 years old with Graves' ophthalmopathy. The chain has TRBV14 and TRBJ2-5, with 8 bases lining up with TRBD2. The CDR3 loop reads CASSLGRSGSYLGETQYF. For the CDR3, the DNA is TGTGCCAGCAGCCTAGGGCGGAGCGGGAGTTACCTTGGGGAGACCCAGTACTTC.